The sequence of this TCR beta chain was determined in a study of blood T cell repertoires in COVID-19. Overall study context: In each case, the material was cDNA or gDNA derived from T cells, B-cell-depleted T cells, or PBMCs.

The data were produced by immunoSEQ multiplex PCR, yet TCRdb's version contains in-frame clones alone and is incomplete. The table shows around 230,000 clones, with approximately 90% occurring only once. There are 14 residues in the CDR3. Germline lookup yields CDR1 SNHLY and CDR2 FYNNEI. V gave up 7 bases and J gave up 4 bases, with 13 bases separating them. The age range of participants was about 18 to 100 years, with residence in fewer than 25 US areas. The study assigned cohorts using participant-reported clinical history. The chain recombines TRBV2 with TRBJ1-4; D unclear. Sequencing was done on a sample of PBMCs or T cells enriched from blood (not recorded which). The receptor's source is a man aged 18 to 30 with acute COVID-19. CDR3 in DNA: TGTGCCAGCATTTCGGGTCTCTATAATGAAAAACTGTTTTTT. Amino acid sequence: CASISGLYNEKLFF. The full variable domain, its missing parts supplied by reference TRBV2 and TRBJ1-4, is EPEVTQTPSHQVTQMGQEVILRCVPISNHLYFYWYRQILGQKVEFLVSFYNNEISEKSEIFDDQFSVERPDGSNFTLKIRSTKLEDSAMYFCASISGLYNEKLFFGSGTQLSVL.